This TCR beta chain was found in a study of tumor and adjacent non-tumor tissue in lung cancer. The template was RNA from unsorted bulk tissue. Distant lung tissue was collected more than 3 cm away from the tumor edge. Between August and November 2014, newly diagnosed, chemotherapy-naive lung cancer patients underwent thoracic surgery in China. This clonotype was detected only a few times. Its target is not known. CDR3 size: 12 residues. Trimming shortened V by 4 bases and J by 3 bases, and 9 bases separated the two germline ends. Germline assignment: CDR1 SQVTM and CDR2 ANQGSEA. Three rounds of nested PCR, following a modified ARM-PCR protocol, produced the TCRbeta library. Via MiXCR, TCRdb re-called the multiplex PCR reads, giving one row per CDR3 protein. Here the sample spans 60,000 to 85,000 distinct CDR3 sequences, 76% being singletons. Findings and limits, study-wide: TCR diversity was significantly greater in tumor than normal lung tissue.

The receptor was isolated from a man between 60 and 75 years old with non-small cell lung cancer. V usage is TRBV29-1 and J usage is TRBJ1-2; a possible D gene is TRBD1 (5 bases). Sequenced material: distant non-tumor lung tissue. For the CDR3, the DNA is TGCAGCGTTGCTGGGGGTGACTATGGCTACACCTTC. It encodes CSVAGGDYGYTF.